A selection of T cell receptor beta chains follows, all from one sample in a study of graft-versus-host responses after intestinal transplantation. These receptors lack a known antigen. TCRdb's copy holds only in-frame clones and misses some; the assay was immunoSEQ multiplex PCR. This table holds roughly 90,000 clones, 88% found once. Source: unstimulated CD4+ T cells sorted from spleen or lymph node cells, taken before transplant. All receptors come from a human donor who was the organ donor for an intestinal transplant. Each CDR3 is given with its conserved first and last residue.

v_gene	j_gene	CDR3aa
TRBV9	TRBJ2-7	CASSVGTGNYEQYF
TRBV6-6	TRBJ1-6	CAHREGGNSPLHF
TRBV14	TRBJ1-2	CASSQAGPYGYTF
TRBV28	TRBJ2-1	CASGLLAGEGSEQFF
TRBV28	TRBJ2-7	CASTRGSYEQYF
TRBV7-2	TRBJ2-5	CASSWGGFETQYF
TRBV6-6	TRBJ1-2	CASSYSRTASWGYTF
TRBV4-1	TRBJ1-1	CASSPGTIKNHMNTEAFF
TRBV2	TRBJ2-1	CASSVRTGGRSYNEQFF
TRBV4-2	TRBJ2-5	CASSQSTGLAGGRVTQYF
TRBV5-1	TRBJ2-3	CASSLGLAGGAAGDAQYF
TRBV6-1	TRBJ1-2	CASSDQGRDYGYTF
TRBV18	TRBJ2-7	CASSLDRGRDEQYF
TRBV7-2	TRBJ2-3	CASSLVQGSDTQYF
TRBV6-1	TRBJ2-3	CASRETATSDTQYF
TRBV18	TRBJ1-3	CASSLNQPGQSSGNTIYF
TRBV7-2	TRBJ2-1	CASSSQGPGVDEQFF
TRBV5-4	TRBJ1-2	CASSLEGVYGYTF
TRBV5-4	TRBJ2-7	CASSSHPQSFTYEQYF
TRBV6-5	TRBJ2-7	CASSYGGGEGEQYF
TRBV30	TRBJ2-1	CAWRRTVHNEQFF
TRBV5-1	TRBJ2-7	CASSLVMGESIYEQYF
TRBV4-2	TRBJ2-1	CASSQELRDRGAGEQFF
TRBV11-3	TRBJ1-2	CASSLDGQTGHGYTF
TRBV9	TRBJ1-4	CASSQTGIGEKLFF
TRBV7-2	TRBJ2-5	CASSPLREGFGETQYF
TRBV2	TRBJ1-2	CASRQEGQGVGYTF
TRBV29-1	TRBJ1-3	CSLSVGNTIYF
TRBV6-5	TRBJ1-2	CASSLTGANYGYTF
TRBV11-1	TRBJ2-1	CASSRGAEQFF
TRBV19	TRBJ2-3	CASTPGGYSTDTQYF